The 12 T cell receptor beta chains presented below share a single source sample, sequenced in a study of shared clonotypes between healthy human individuals. CD8 cells classed as naive were CD45RO-negative and positively selected for CCR7, excluding terminally differentiated effector memory CD45RA+ cells. Clones were sequenced by immunoSEQ multiplex PCR, and TCRdb holds only the in-frame ones, with some missing. Of over 2 million clones listed, about 95% are singletons. The sample comprised naive CD8+ T cells sorted from blood. The receptors shown here come from a man younger than 30 in good health.

The chain recombines TRBV11-2 with TRBJ2-5; 9 bases match TRBD2. The V gene end was trimmed by 1 base and the J gene end by 3 bases; junction bases not matched to a gene: 6. The CDR3 sequence is 16 residues long. CDR1 is SGHAT and CDR2 is FQNNGV in the germline V gene. The CDR3 sequence is CASSLGGGGVKETQYF. The CDR3 bases are TGTGCCAGCAGCTTAGGAGGCGGGGGGGTAAAAGAGACCCAGTACTTC.

The V and J genes are TRBV19 and TRBJ1-1, with D hard to call. From germline, CDR1 is LNHDA and CDR2 SQIVND (reference sequence). V was clipped by 5 bases and J by 3 bases, with 10 bases between them. This CDR3 contains 13 residues. This CDR3 is CASSAAVHTEAFF. DNA of the CDR3: TGTGCCAGTAGTGCAGCGGTTCACACTGAAGCTTTCTTT.

V is TRBV27 and J is TRBJ2-3, with TRBD2 identical over 11 bases. V lost 2 bases, J lost 2 bases, and 3 bases stayed unmatched. The germline V gene has CDR1 MNHEY and CDR2 SMNVEV (reference sequence). The CDR3 runs 16 residues. CDR3 DNA sequence: TGTGCCAGCAGTTTAGGACTAGCGGGCGACACAGATACGCAGTATTTT. The encoded protein is CASSLGLAGDTDTQYF.

This clone was observed a handful of times. The chain joins TRBV9 to TRBJ1-2; tentatively, D is TRBD1 (6 bases). CDR3 length equals 13 residues. Trimming cost V 3 bases and J 6 bases, with 12 bases left between them. The germline gives CDR1 SGDLS, CDR2 YYNGEE. DNA of the CDR3: TGTGCCAGCAGCGCCCAACAGGGAAATGGCTACACCTTC. It yields the protein CASSAQQGNGYTF.

V usage is TRBV2 and J usage is TRBJ2-1; D gene unclear. The CDR3 covers 10 residues. V lost 7 bases and J 8 bases, leaving 6 bases between the germline ends. Germline assignment: CDR1 SNHLY and CDR2 FYNNEI. CDR3 region: CASTSHEQFF. The CDR3 DNA follows: TGTGCCAGCACCAGCCATGAGCAGTTCTTC.

V usage is TRBV7-9 and J usage is TRBJ1-5; D unclear. The CDR3 runs 14 residues. V was pared by 4 bases and J by 4 bases, with 11 bases between. The germline V gene encodes CDR1 SEHNR and CDR2 FQNEAQ (reference sequence). In nucleotides, the CDR3 is TGTGCCAGCAGCTCGTTACGGGGTAATCAGCCCCAGCATTTT. Translation: CASSSLRGNQPQHF.

In its sample, this clone was seen once. The chain is built from TRBV2 and TRBJ2-7; no clear D gene. V dropped 0 bases and J dropped 3 bases, with 12 bases sitting between them. Germline V gene sequence: CDR1 SNHLY, CDR2 FYNNEI. The CDR3 totals 15 residues. The chain's CDR3 is CASSEAAAVFYEQYF. The CDR3 coding sequence is TGTGCCAGCAGTGAAGCGGCAGCCGTTTTCTACGAGCAGTACTTC.

This clone was detected only once. This chain uses TRBV19 with TRBJ1-6; the match to TRBD1 covers 9 bases. The CDR3 extends over 18 amino acids. V was clipped by 5 bases and J by 0 bases; unmatched bases: 8. Germline CDR1 reads LNHDA; CDR2 reads SQIVND (reference sequence). CDR3 sequence (DNA): TGTGCCAGTAGTCACGGGACAGGGAAGCTCTCCTATAATTCACCCCTCCACTTT. It codes for CASSHGTGKLSYNSPLHF.

This clone has just a few counts. This chain joins TRBV5-4 and TRBJ2-7; a weak D match, TRBD2 (6 bases). The germline V gene encodes CDR1 SGHNT and CDR2 YYREEE (reference sequence). V gave up 0 bases and J gave up 6 bases, with 13 bases separating them. This CDR3 spans 14 amino acids. The CDR3 nucleotides read TGTGCCAGCAGCTTGGCCGGGAGCCGCCTCGAGCAGTACTTC. It yields the protein CASSLAGSRLEQYF.

V and J are TRBV30 and TRBJ2-3, with a weak D call TRBD2 (5 bases). Germline CDR1 reads GTSNPN; CDR2 reads SVGIG (reference sequence). V was trimmed by 4 bases and J by 0 bases, leaving 14 bases between them. This CDR3 has 15 residues. The CDR3 DNA is TGTGCCTGGACCGGTCTCACGGGGAGCACAGATACGCAGTATTTT. This gives the protein CAWTGLTGSTDTQYF.

This chain joins TRBV4-2 and TRBJ2-2; no clear D gene. Germline loops: CDR1 LGHNA, CDR2 YNFKEQ. The CDR3 is made up of 14 amino acids. Trimming took off 3 bases at V and 4 bases at J, with 9 bases between the two ends. Written as DNA, the CDR3 is TGTGCCAGCAGCCAGGGGATCCTCACCGGGGAGCTGTTTTTT. Encoded protein: CASSQGILTGELFF.

The chain combines TRBV27 with TRBJ1-4; 7 positions agree with TRBD1. The CDR3 sequence is 16 residues long. V gave up 6 bases and J gave up 8 bases; unmatched junction bases: 15. Germline CDR1 MNHEY, CDR2 SMNVEV (reference sequence). The CDR3 spells CASSPDREGEKEKLFF. The CDR3 DNA reads TGTGCCAGCAGCCCCGACAGGGAAGGGGAAAAAGAAAAACTGTTTTTT.